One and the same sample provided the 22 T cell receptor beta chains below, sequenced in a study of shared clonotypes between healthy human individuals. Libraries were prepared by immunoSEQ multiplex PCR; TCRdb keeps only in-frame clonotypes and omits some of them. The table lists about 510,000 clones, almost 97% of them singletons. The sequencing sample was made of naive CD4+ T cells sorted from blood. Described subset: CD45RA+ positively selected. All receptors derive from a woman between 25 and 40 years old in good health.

The DNA of the CDR3 is TGTGCCAGCAGTGGTGCTAGTTCTACCACCTCCTACGAGCAGTACTTC. Translated, it gives CASSGASSTTSYEQYF. The V call is TRBV2, the J call TRBJ2-7; D is unclear. Germline loops: CDR1 SNHLY, CDR2 FYNNEI. The CDR3 contains 16 residues. V was cut by 4 bases and J by 0 bases, with 16 bases left in between.

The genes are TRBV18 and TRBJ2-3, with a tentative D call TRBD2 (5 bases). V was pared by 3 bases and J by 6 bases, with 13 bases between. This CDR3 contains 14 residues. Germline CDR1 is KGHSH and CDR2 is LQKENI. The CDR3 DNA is TGTGCCAGCTCACCCCTGCCCAGCGGCGATACGCAGTATTTT. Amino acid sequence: CASSPLPSGDTQYF.

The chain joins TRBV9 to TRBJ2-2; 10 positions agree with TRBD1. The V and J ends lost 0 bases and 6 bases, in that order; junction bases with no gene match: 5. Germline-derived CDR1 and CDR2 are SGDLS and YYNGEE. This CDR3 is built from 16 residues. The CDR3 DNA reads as TGTGCCAGCAGCGTAGCCGACAGGGGGCTAGCCGGGGAGCTGTTTTTT. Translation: CASSVADRGLAGELFF.

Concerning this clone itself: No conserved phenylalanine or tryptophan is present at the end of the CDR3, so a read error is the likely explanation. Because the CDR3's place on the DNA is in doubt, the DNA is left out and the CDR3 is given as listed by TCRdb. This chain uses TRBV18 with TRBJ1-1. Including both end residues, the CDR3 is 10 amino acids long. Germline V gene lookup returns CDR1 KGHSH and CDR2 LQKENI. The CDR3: CASSPETGWM.

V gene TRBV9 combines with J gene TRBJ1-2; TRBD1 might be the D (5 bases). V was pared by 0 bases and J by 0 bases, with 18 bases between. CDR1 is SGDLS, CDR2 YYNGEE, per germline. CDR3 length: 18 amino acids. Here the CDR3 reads CASSVGGGSGATNYGYTF. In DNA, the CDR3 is TGTGCCAGCAGCGTAGGTGGGGGTTCAGGCGCGACTAACTATGGCTACACCTTC. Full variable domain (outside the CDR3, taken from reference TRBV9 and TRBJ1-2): DSGVTQTPKHLITATGQRVTLRCSPRSGDLSVYWYQQSLDQGLQFLIQYYNGEERAKGNILERFSAQQFPDLHSELNLSSLELGDSALYFCASSVGGGSGATNYGYTFGSGTRLTVV.

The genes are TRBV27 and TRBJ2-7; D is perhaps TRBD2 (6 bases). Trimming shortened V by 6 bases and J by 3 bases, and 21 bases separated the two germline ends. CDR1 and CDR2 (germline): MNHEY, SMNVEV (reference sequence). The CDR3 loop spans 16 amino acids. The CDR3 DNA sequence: TGTGCCAGCAGCCGCAAAGGGACTCTCTCCATCTACGAGCAGTACTTC. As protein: CASSRKGTLSIYEQYF.

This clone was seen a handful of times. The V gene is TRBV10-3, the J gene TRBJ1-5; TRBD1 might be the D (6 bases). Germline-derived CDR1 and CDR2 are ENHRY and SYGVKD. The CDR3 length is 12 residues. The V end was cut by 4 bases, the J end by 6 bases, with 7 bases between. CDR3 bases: TGTGCCATCAGTGGGACAGCTCAGCCCCAGCATTTT. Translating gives CAISGTAQPQHF.

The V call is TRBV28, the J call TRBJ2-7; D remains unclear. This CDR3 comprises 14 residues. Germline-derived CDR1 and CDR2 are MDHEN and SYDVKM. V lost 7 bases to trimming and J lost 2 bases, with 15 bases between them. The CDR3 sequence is CASKVDGETYEQYF. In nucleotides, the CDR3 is TGTGCCAGCAAAGTGGACGGCGAGACCTACGAGCAGTACTTC.

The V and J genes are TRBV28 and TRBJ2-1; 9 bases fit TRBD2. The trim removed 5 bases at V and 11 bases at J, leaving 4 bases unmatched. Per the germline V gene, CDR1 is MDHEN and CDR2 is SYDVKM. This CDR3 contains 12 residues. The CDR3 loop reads CASSLLAGKQFF. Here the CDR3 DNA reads TGTGCCAGCAGTCTACTAGCGGGTAAGCAGTTCTTC.

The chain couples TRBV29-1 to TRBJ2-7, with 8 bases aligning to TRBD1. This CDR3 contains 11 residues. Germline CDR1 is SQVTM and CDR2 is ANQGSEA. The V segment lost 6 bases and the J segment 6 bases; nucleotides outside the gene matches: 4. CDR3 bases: TGCAGCGTGGTCGACAGGGGCGAGCAGTACTTC. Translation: CSVVDRGEQYF.

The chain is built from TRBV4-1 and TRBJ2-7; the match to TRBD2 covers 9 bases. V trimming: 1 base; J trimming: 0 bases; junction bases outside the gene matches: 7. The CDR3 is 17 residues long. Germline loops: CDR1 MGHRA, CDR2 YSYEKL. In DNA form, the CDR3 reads TGCGCCAGCAGCCAAGGAAGGGGGACTAGCACCTCCTACGAGCAGTACTTC. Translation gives CASSQGRGTSTSYEQYF.

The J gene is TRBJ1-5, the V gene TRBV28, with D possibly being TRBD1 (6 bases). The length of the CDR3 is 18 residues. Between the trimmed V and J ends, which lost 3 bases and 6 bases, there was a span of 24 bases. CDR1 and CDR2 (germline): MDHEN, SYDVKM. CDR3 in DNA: TGTGCCAGCAGTTTTAGAACAGGGAGACGCCCTTTGGGTCAGCCCCAGCATTTT. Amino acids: CASSFRTGRRPLGQPQHF.

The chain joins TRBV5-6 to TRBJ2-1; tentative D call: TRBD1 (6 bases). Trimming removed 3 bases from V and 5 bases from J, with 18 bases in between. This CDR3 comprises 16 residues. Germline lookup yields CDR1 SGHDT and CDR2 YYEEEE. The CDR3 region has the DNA TGTGCCAGCAGCTCGCCGGGACACCTTAAGAACAATGAGCAGTTCTTC. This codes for CASSSPGHLKNNEQFF.

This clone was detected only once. CDR3 nucleotide sequence: TGTGCCAGCAGTTACGGCGGCTCCTACAATGAGCAGTTCTTC. Amino acid sequence: CASSYGGSYNEQFF. The V and J genes are TRBV6-5 and TRBJ2-1; D uncertain. Between the trimmed V and J ends, which lost 2 bases and 0 bases, there was a span of 5 bases. CDR3 length: 14 residues. Germline CDR1 reads MNHEY; CDR2 reads SVGAGI.

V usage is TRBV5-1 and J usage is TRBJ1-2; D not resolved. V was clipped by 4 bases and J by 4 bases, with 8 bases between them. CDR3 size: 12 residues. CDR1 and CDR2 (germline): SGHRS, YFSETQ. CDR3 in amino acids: CASSESAYGYTF. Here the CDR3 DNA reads TGCGCCAGCAGCGAGTCAGCCTATGGCTACACCTTC.

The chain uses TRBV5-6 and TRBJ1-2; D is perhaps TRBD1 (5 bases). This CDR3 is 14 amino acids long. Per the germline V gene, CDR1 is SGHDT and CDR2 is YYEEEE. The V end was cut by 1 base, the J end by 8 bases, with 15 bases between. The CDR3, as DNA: TGTGCCAGCAGCTTGAAGAGGGGCTCCCGCGGCTACACCTTC. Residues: CASSLKRGSRGYTF.

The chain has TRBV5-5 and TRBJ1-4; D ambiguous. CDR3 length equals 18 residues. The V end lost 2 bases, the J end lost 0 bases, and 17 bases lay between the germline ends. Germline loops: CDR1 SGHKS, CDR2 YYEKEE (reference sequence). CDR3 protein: CASSFTLTTTATNEKLFF. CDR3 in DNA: TGTGCCAGCAGCTTTACACTGACCACGACTGCAACTAATGAAAAACTGTTTTTT.

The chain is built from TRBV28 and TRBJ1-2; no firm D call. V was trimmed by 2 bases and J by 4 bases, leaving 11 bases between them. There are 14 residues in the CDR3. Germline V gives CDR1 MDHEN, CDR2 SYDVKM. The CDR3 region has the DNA TGTGCCAGCAGTTTAGATCGAACTGCCTATGGCTACACCTTC. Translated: CASSLDRTAYGYTF.

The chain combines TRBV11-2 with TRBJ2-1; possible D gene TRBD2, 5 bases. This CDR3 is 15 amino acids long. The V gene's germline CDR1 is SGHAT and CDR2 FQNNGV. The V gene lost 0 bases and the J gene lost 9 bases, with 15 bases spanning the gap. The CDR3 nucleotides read TGTGCCAGCAGCTTAGAAAGTGTGGGCGCGGGTGAGCAGTTCTTC. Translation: CASSLESVGAGEQFF.

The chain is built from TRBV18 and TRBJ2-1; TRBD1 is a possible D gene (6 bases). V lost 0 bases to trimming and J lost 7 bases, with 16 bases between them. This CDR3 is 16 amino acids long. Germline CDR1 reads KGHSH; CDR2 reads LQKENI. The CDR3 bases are TGTGCCAGCTCACCACCGACTGGACAGAGGTCAAATGAGCAGTTCTTC. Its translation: CASSPPTGQRSNEQFF.

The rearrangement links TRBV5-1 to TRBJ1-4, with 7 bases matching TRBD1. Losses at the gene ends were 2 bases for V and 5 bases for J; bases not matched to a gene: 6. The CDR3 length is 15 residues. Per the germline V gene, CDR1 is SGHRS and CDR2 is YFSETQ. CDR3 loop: CASSFQGQQNEKLFF. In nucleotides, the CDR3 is TGCGCCAGCAGCTTCCAGGGACAGCAGAATGAAAAACTGTTTTTT.

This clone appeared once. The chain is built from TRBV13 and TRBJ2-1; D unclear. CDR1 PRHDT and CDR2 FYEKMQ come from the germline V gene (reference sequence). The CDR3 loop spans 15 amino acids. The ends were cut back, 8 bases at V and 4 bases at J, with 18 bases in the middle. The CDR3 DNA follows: TGTGCCAGCTCCCACACTCAGTTGGGGTACAATGAGCAGTTCTTC. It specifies CASSHTQLGYNEQFF.